This T cell receptor beta chain was obtained from a study of cytomegalovirus exposure and HLA in healthy donors. Study findings and constraints: A later analysis revealed that TCR association rates differed between HLA loci, peaking at DRB1 and bottoming out at HLA-C.

Trimming removed 0 bases at V and 3 bases at J, with 21 bases between. The CDR3 totals 18 residues. Germline-derived CDR1 and CDR2 are SQVTM and ANQGSEA. With respect to this clone: Its antigen is still unknown.

PCR was performed using 60 Vbeta and 13 Jbeta primers. Profiled with immunoSEQ multiplex PCR; TCRdb holds only in-frame clones, not every one. The profile shows approximately 170,000 clones, around 80% of them singletons. The sequence was obtained from a man between 40 and 49 years old in good health and CMV-seronegative. This chain uses TRBV29-1 with TRBJ2-1; D possibly corresponds to TRBD2 (6 bases). Sequences were obtained from PBMCs. The CDR3 is CSVEDGLRFSGNYNEQFF. DNA of the CDR3: TGCAGCGTTGAAGATGGGCTTCGGTTTAGCGGAAACTACAATGAGCAGTTCTTC.